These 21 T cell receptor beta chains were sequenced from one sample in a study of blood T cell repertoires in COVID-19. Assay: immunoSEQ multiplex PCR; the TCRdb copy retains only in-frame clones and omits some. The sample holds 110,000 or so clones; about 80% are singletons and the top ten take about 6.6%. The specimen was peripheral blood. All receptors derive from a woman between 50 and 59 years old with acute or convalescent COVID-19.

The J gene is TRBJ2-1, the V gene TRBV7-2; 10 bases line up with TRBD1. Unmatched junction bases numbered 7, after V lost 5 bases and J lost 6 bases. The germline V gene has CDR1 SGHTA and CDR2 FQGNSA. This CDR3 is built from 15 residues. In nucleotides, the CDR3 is TGTGCCAGCAGCAGGTACGGACAGGGGGTCAATGAGCAGTTCTTC. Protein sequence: CASSRYGQGVNEQFF. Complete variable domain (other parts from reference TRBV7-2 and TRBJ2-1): GAGVSQSPSNKVTEKGKDVELRCDPISGHTALYWYRQSLGQGLEFLIYFQGNSAPDKSGLPSDRFSAERTGGSVSTLTIQRTQQEDSAVYLCASSRYGQGVNEQFFGPGTRLTVL.

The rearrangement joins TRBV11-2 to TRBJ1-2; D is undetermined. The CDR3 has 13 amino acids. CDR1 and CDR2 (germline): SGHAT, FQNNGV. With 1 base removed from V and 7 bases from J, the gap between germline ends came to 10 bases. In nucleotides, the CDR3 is TGTGCCAGCAGCTTAGTTCTTCGGGTTGGCTACACCTTC. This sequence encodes CASSLVLRVGYTF.

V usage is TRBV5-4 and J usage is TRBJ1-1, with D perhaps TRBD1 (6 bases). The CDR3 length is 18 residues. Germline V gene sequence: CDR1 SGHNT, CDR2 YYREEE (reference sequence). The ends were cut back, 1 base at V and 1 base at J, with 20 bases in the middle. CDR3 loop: CASSLIQNPGDANTEAFF. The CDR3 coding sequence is TGTGCCAGCAGCTTGATTCAAAATCCAGGGGACGCGAACACTGAAGCTTTCTTT. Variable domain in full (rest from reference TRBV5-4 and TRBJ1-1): ETGVTQSPTHLIKTRGQQVTLRCSSQSGHNTVSWYQQALGQGPQFIFQYYREEENGRGNFPPRFSGLQFPNYSSELNVNALELDDSALYLCASSLIQNPGDANTEAFFGQGTRLTVV.

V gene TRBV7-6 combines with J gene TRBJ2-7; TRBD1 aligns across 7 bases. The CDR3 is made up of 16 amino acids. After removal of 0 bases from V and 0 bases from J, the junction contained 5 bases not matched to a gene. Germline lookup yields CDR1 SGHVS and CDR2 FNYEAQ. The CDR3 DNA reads TGTGCCAGCAGCTTAGCGCCGACAGGGAACTCCTACGAGCAGTACTTC. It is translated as CASSLAPTGNSYEQYF.

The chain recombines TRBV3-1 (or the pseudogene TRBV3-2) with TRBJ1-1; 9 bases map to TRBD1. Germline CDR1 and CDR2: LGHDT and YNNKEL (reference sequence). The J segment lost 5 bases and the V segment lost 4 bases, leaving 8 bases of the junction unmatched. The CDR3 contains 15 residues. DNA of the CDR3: TGTGCCAGCAGCCCTTTGGTACAGGGGGCAACTGAAGCTTTCTTT. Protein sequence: CASSPLVQGATEAFF.

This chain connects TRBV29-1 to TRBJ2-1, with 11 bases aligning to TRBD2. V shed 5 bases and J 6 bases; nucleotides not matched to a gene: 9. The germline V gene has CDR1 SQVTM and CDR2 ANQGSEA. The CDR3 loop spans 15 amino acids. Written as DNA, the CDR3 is TGCAGCGTTCCCCCCCTAGCGGGGGGCGGCAATGAGCAGTTCTTC. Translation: CSVPPLAGGGNEQFF.

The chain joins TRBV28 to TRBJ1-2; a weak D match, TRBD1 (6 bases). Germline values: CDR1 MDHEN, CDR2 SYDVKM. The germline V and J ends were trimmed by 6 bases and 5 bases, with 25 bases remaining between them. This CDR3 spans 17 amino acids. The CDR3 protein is CASRDWGQSGGYYGYTF. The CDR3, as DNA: TGTGCCAGCAGGGACTGGGGACAATCCGGTGGTTATTATGGCTACACCTTC.

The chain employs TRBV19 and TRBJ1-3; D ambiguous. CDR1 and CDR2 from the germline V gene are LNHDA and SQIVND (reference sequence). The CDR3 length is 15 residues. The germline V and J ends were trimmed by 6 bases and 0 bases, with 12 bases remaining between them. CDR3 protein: CASREVGSSGNTIYF. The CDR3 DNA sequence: TGTGCCAGTAGGGAAGTCGGGAGCTCTGGAAACACCATATATTTT.

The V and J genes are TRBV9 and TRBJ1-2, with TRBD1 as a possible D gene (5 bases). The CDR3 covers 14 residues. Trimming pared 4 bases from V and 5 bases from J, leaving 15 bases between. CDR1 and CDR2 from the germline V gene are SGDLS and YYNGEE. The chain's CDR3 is CASSPNGGGYGYTF. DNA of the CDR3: TGTGCCAGCAGCCCTAATGGGGGAGGGTATGGCTACACCTTC.

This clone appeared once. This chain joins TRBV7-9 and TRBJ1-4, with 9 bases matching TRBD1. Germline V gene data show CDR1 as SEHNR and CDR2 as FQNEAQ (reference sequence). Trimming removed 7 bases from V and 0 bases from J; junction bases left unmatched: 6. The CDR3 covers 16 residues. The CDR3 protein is CASKGQGIATNEKLFF. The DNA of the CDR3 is TGTGCCAGCAAGGGACAGGGAATCGCAACTAATGAAAAACTGTTTTTT.

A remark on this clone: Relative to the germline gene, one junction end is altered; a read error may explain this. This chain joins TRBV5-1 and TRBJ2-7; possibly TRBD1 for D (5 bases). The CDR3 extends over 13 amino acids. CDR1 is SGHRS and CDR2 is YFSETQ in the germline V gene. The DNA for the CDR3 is TGCGCCAGCGGCTTGATTGACAGTTACGAGCAGTACTTC. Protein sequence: CASGLIDSYEQYF.

CDR3 nucleotide sequence: TGCGCCAGCAGTCGGACTAGCGGGGGGGTTTACAATGAGCAGTTCTTC. This encodes CASSRTSGGVYNEQFF. The chain employs TRBV5-1 and TRBJ2-1; 15 nucleotides align to TRBD2. Germline values: CDR1 SGHRS, CDR2 YFSETQ. The CDR3 spans 16 residues. The V segment lost 5 bases and the J segment 4 bases; nucleotides outside the gene matches: 4. Supplemented by reference TRBV5-1 and TRBJ2-1, the full variable domain reads KAGVTQTPRYLIKTRGQQVTLSCSPISGHRSVSWYQQTPGQGLQFLFEYFSETQRNKGNFPGRFSGRQFSNSRSEMNVSTLELGDSALYLCASSRTSGGVYNEQFFGPGTRLTVL.

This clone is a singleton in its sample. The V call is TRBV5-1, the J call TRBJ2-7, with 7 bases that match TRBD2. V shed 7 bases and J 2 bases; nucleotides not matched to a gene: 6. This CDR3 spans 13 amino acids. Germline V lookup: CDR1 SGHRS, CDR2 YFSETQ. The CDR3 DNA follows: TGCGCCAGCGGGCAGGGAGGGCCCTACGAGCAGTACTTC. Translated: CASGQGGPYEQYF.

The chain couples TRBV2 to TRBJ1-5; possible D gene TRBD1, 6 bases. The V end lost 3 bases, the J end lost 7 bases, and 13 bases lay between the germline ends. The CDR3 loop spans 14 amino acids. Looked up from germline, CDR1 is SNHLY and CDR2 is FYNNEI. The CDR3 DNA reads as TGTGCCAGCAGTGAGGGGGGGGCTAGACAGCCCCAGCATTTT. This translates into CASSEGGARQPQHF. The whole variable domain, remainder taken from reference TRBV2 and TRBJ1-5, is EPEVTQTPSHQVTQMGQEVILRCVPISNHLYFYWYRQILGQKVEFLVSFYNNEISEKSEIFDDQFSVERPDGSNFTLKIRSTKLEDSAMYFCASSEGGARQPQHFGDGTRLSIL.

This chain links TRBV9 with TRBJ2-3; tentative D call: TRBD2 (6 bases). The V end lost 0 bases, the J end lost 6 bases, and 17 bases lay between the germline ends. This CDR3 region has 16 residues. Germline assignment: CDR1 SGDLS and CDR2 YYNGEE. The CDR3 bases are TGTGCCAGCAGCGTAGAAATCTCGGGCGCGGGGGATACGCAGTATTTT. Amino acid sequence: CASSVEISGAGDTQYF.

The CDR3 loop is CASTFLGGTEAFF. CDR3 bases: TGTGCCAGCACCTTCCTTGGCGGAACTGAAGCTTTCTTT. The V and J genes are TRBV2 and TRBJ1-1; the D is unclear. CDR1 and CDR2 (germline): SNHLY, FYNNEI. V lost 7 bases to trimming and J lost 5 bases, with 14 bases between them. The CDR3 runs to 13 residues.

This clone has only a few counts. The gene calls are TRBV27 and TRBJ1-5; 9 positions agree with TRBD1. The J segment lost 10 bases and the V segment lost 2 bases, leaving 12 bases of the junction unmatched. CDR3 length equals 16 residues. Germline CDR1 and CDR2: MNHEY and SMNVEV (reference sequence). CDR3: CASSLRGTGGLLPQHF. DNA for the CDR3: TGTGCCAGCAGTTTAAGAGGCACAGGGGGCCTGTTACCCCAGCATTTT.

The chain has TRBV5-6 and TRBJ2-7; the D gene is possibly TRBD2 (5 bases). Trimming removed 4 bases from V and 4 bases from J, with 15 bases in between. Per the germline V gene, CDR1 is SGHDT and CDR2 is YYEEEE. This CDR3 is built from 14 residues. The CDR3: CASSTPPPGYEQYF. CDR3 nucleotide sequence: TGTGCCAGCAGCACCCCTCCCCCGGGGTACGAGCAGTACTTC.

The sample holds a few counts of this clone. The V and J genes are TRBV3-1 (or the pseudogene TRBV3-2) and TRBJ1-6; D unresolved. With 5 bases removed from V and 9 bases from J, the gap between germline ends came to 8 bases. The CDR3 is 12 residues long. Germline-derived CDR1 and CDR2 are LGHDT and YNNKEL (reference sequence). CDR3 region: CASSFYFSPLHF. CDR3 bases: TGTGCCAGCAGCTTTTATTTTTCACCCCTCCACTTT.

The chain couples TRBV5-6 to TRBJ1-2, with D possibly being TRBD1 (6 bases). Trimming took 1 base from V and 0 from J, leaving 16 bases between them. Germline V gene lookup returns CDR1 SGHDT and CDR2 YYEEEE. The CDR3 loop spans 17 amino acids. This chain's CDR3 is CASSLWQLQGTNYGYTF. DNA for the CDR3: TGTGCCAGCAGCTTGTGGCAACTACAGGGAACTAACTATGGCTACACCTTC.

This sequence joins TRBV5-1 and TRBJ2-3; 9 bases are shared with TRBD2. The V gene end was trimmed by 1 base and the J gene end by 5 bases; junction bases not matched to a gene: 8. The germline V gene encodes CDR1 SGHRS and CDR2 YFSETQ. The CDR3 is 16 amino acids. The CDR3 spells CASSLLGGGAQDTQYF. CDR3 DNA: TGCGCCAGCAGCTTGTTGGGCGGGGGGGCCCAAGATACGCAGTATTTT.